This TCR beta chain was documented in a study of T cell responses to AZD1222 COVID-19 vaccine. Here immunoSEQ multiplex PCR was the method, and the copy in TCRdb shows in-frame clones only, minus some. This sample yields over 150,000 clones, of which 88% are seen a single time; roughly 0.49% belongs to the top ten. Trimming cost V 0 bases and J 1 base, with 16 bases left between them. The CDR3 extends over 18 amino acids. Germline loops: CDR1 LGHDT, CDR2 YNNKEL (reference sequence). To note about this clone: Its specificity is not known.

General study results and limits: Females made up more of the donors, who were largely white British, and clonal diversity may have come out too low.

The chain joins TRBV3-1 (or the pseudogene TRBV3-2) to TRBJ1-3; the D is unclear. The material sequenced was peripheral blood, taken on day 0 of AZD1222 vaccination. The receptor was isolated from an adult in good health. The CDR3 loop reads CASSQEGSGHHSGNTIYF. DNA for the CDR3: TGTGCCAGCAGCCAAGAGGGGAGTGGGCACCATTCTGGAAACACCATATATTTT.